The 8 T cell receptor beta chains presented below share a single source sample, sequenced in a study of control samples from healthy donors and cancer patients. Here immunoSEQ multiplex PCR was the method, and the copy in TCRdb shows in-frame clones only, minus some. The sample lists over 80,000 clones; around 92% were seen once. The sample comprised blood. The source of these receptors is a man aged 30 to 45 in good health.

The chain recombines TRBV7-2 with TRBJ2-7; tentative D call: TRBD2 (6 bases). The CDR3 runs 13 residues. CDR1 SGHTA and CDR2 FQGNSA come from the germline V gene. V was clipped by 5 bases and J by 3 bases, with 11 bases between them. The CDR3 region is CASSALGGYEQYF. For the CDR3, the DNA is TGTGCCAGCAGCGCCCTCGGGGGCTACGAGCAGTACTTC.

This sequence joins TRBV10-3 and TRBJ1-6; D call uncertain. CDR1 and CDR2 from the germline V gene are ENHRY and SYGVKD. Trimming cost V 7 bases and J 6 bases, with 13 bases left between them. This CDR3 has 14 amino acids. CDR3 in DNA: TGTGCCATCAATAAGGAAAAGGGTAATTCACCCCTCCACTTT. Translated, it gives CAINKEKGNSPLHF.

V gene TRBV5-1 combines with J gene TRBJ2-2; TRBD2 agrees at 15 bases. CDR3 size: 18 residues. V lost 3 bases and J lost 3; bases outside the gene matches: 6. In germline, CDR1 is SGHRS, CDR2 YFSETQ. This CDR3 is CASSSGLAGGRDTGELFF. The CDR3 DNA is TGCGCCAGCAGCTCGGGACTAGCGGGGGGCCGGGACACCGGGGAGCTGTTTTTT.

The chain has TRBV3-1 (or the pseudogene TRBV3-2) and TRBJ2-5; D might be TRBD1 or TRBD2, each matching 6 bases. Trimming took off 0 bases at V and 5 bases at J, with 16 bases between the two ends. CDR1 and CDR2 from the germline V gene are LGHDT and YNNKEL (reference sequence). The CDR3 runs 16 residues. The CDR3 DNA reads TGTGCCAGCAGCCAAGAGCGGGACAAACCGGGGGAGACCCAGTACTTC. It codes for CASSQERDKPGETQYF.

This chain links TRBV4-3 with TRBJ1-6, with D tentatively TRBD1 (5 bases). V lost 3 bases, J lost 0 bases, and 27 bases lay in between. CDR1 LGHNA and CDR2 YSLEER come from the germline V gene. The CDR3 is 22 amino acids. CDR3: CASSHCTGQPVDLSSYNSPLHF. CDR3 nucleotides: TGCGCCAGCAGCCATTGTACCGGACAACCAGTGGACCTGAGCTCCTATAATTCACCCCTCCACTTT.

For the CDR3, the DNA is TGTGCCAGCAGTTACGGGGGGCTAGGGGACACTGAAGCTTTCTTT. Translating it yields CASSYGGLGDTEAFF. This rearrangement joins TRBV6-6 to TRBJ1-1; possibly TRBD1 for D (6 bases). Per germline, CDR1 MNHNY and CDR2 SVGAGI (reference sequence). The CDR3 sequence is 15 residues long. Trimming took 2 bases from V and 3 from J, leaving 13 bases between them.

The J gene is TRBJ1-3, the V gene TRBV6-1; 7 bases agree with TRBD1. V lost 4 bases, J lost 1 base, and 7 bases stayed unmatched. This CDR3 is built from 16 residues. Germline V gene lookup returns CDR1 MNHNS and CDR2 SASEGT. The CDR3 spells CASSASGGASGNTIYF. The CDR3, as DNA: TGTGCCAGCAGTGCCTCAGGGGGGGCATCTGGAAACACCATATATTTT.

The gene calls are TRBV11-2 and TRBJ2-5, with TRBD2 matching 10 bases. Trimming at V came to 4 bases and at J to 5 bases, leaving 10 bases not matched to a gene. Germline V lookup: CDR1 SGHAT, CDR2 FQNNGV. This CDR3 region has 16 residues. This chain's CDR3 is CASSSFAGAGGETQYF. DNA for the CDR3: TGTGCCAGCAGCTCCTTCGCGGGAGCGGGGGGGGAGACCCAGTACTTC.